A selection of T cell receptor beta chains follows, all from one sample in a study of blood T cells in healthy people across ages. TCRdb independently ran MiXCR on the 5' RACE reads; one entry per CDR3 protein. Altogether under 800,000 distinct CDR3 sequences are present, approximately 39% being singletons, with the ten largest covering around 20%. The sample comprised blood. The receptors were gathered from an older woman in good health. Both conserved end residues are part of each CDR3. The D gene is left open where the match is weak. Some rows have no size entry. The others give once, few or many, or a class for an expanded clone.

J gene	D gene	clone size	V gene	CDR3 protein	CDR3 DNA
TRBJ2-7	TRBD1	NA	TRBV27	CASHTGTGYEQYF	TGTGCCAGCCATACCGGGACAGGCTACGAGCAGTACTTC
TRBJ2-3	TRBD2	NA	TRBV7-8	CASSLGLTSGSADTQYF	TGTGCCAGCAGCTTAGGACTGACTAGCGGGAGTGCAGATACGCAGTATTTT
TRBJ2-3	NA	few	TRBV6-5	CASSYVKGGTDTQYF	TGTGCCAGCAGTTACGTTAAGGGTGGCACAGATACGCAGTATTTT
TRBJ2-5	NA	NA	TRBV6-2/TRBV6-3	CASGDSQETQYF	TGTGCCTCGGGGGACTCCCAAGAGACCCAGTACTTC
TRBJ2-3	TRBD2	NA	TRBV20-1	CSAKLAGSTDTQYF	TGCAGTGCTAAACTAGCGGGGAGCACAGATACGCAGTATTTT
TRBJ2-7	NA	NA	TRBV27	CASSPYQIPYEQYF	TGTGCCAGCAGCCCATACCAGATCCCCTACGAGCAGTACTTC
TRBJ2-1	NA	NA	TRBV10-3	CAITPRGEVDEQFF	TGTGCCATCACCCCCCGGGGCGAGGTAGACGAGCAGTTCTTC
TRBJ2-6	NA	few	TRBV7-2	CASSTKGGSGANVLTF	TGTGCCAGCAGTACCAAAGGGGGCTCTGGGGCCAACGTCCTGACTTTC
TRBJ2-7	TRBD1	NA	TRBV5-1	CASSPGTGGHEQYF	TGCGCCAGCAGCCCAGGGACAGGGGGCCACGAGCAGTACTTC
TRBJ2-4	NA	NA	TRBV7-9	CASSRLDRKNIQYF	TGTGCCAGCAGCCGCCTCGACAGGAAAAACATTCAGTACTTC
TRBJ2-3	NA	few	TRBV7-9	CASSEPRGTDTQYF	TGTGCCAGCAGCGAGCCGCGAGGCACAGATACGCAGTATTTT
TRBJ2-7	TRBD1	few	TRBV7-6	CASSFGTGAIYEQYF	TGTGCCAGCAGCTTTGGGACAGGGGCCATTTACGAGCAGTACTTC
TRBJ1-4	TRBD1	NA	TRBV5-1	CASSLFVGRGWTNEKLFF	TGCGCCAGCAGCTTGTTCGTCGGCAGGGGGTGGACTAATGAAAAACTGTTTTTT
TRBJ2-7	NA	NA	TRBV28	CASRSSLNSYEQYF	TGTGCCAGCCGTTCAAGTCTTAACTCCTACGAGCAGTACTTC
TRBJ2-1	NA	NA	TRBV14	CASSQVQAEQFF	TGTGCCAGCAGCCAGGTACAGGCCGAGCAGTTCTTC
TRBJ2-5	NA	few	TRBV7-6	CASSRLLVDEQYF	TGTGCCAGCAGCCGTCTGTTGGTGGATGAGCAGTACTTC
TRBJ2-1	NA	few	TRBV3-1	CASSQGRQVYNEQFF	TGTGCTAGCAGCCAAGGGAGACAGGTCTACAATGAGCAGTTCTTC
TRBJ2-3	NA	NA	TRBV5-1	CASSLAIEQGLTDTQYF	TGCGCCAGCAGCTTGGCTATCGAGCAGGGCCTCACAGATACGCAGTATTTT
TRBJ1-1	NA	NA	TRBV9	CASSVSGGIAAEAFF	TGTGCCAGCAGCGTAAGTGGAGGGATTGCCGCTGAAGCTTTCTTT
TRBJ2-1	NA	few	TRBV20-1	CSAREHGSYNEQFF	TGCAGTGCTAGAGAGCATGGTTCCTACAATGAGCAGTTCTTC
TRBJ2-7	NA	NA	TRBV6-1	CASSEVGAASYEQYF	TGTGCCAGCAGTGAGGTAGGTGCCGCCTCCTACGAGCAGTACTTC
TRBJ2-1	TRBD2	NA	TRBV5-1	CASRKRLAGDSYNEQFF	TGCGCCAGCAGAAAGAGACTAGCGGGAGACTCCTACAATGAGCAGTTCTTC
TRBJ2-1	NA	many	TRBV20-1	CSGEGGGPNEQFF	TGCAGTGGGGAGGGGGGGGGCCCGAATGAGCAGTTCTTC
TRBJ2-5	TRBD2	NA	TRBV20-1	CSARDPTSGGIETQYF	TGCAGTGCTAGAGATCCGACTAGCGGGGGGATTGAGACCCAGTACTTC
TRBJ1-2	NA	NA	TRBV9	CASSAGGGSGYTF	TGTGCCAGCAGCGCCGGGGGGGGAAGTGGCTACACCTTC
TRBJ2-1	NA	few	TRBV2	CASSWSGDEQFF	TGTGCCAGCAGCTGGAGCGGCGATGAGCAGTTCTTC
TRBJ1-1	NA	NA	TRBV6-6	CASSYNQNTEAFF	TGTGCCAGCAGTTACAACCAGAACACTGAAGCTTTCTTT
TRBJ2-5	NA	NA	TRBV9	CASSPLGPGCQETQYF	TGTGCCAGCAGCCCCTTGGGGCCGGGCTGCCAAGAGACCCAGTACTTC
TRBJ2-5	TRBD2	NA	TRBV12-3/TRBV12-4	CASSFLVRGSWDEQYF	TGTGCCAGCAGTTTCCTGGTGCGCGGGAGTTGGGATGAGCAGTACTTC
TRBJ2-7	TRBD2	NA	TRBV5-4	CASSPGGGHDEQYF	TGTGCCAGCAGCCCGGGGGGGGGACATGACGAGCAGTACTTC
TRBJ2-7	NA	NA	TRBV27	CASSLSSVYNEQYF	TGTGCCAGCAGTTTATCCAGCGTTTACAATGAGCAGTACTTC
TRBJ1-2	NA	NA	TRBV25-1	CASRREWSDGYTF	TGTGCCAGCAGGAGGGAGTGGTCGGATGGCTACACCTTC
TRBJ2-1	TRBD2	many	TRBV4-3	CASSQVAGGTYNEQFF	TGCGCCAGCAGCCAAGTAGCGGGAGGGACATACAATGAGCAGTTCTTC
TRBJ2-7	TRBD1	NA	TRBV20-1	CRARTGGYEQYF	TGCAGGGCCAGGACAGGGGGCTACGAGCAGTACTTC
TRBJ2-1	NA	few	TRBV29-1	CSSRGEGIGEQFF	TGCAGCTCCCGAGGAGAAGGAATCGGTGAGCAGTTCTTC